These T cell receptor beta chains were read from a single sample in a study of OX40 agonist ivuxolimab in advanced cancers. TCRdb's table, derived via immunoSEQ multiplex PCR, lists solely in-frame clones and lacks some. The sample lists 100,000 or so clones; 80% to 90% were seen once. The sample here was CD4+ or CD8+ T cells sorted from blood, taken in a trial of the OX40 agonist ivuxolimab. Receptor source: an adult with an advanced solid tumor such as melanoma, head and neck, liver or kidney cancer. Both conserved end residues are part of each CDR3. Clone size appears in some rows only: once, few, many, or a class for an expanded clone.

>TRBJ2-3|.|TRBV30
CAWTAGDTQYF
>TRBJ2-7|.|TRBV6-1
CASSEGGQSTYEQYF
>TRBJ2-5|.|TRBV6-1
CASSEDFRRQAQETQYF
>TRBJ1-1|.|TRBV9
CASSVGREKTGYTEAFF
>TRBJ1-3|.|TRBV19
CASTPSETSGNTIYF
>TRBJ2-6|.|TRBV7-9
CASSRQNSGANVLTF
>TRBJ1-1|.|TRBV18
CASSPPSLNTEAFF
>TRBJ2-5|.|TRBV6-5
CASTPDSQETQYF
>TRBJ2-1|.|TRBV5-1
CASSPQGHEQFF
>TRBJ2-3|once|TRBV9
CASSASRADTQYF
>TRBJ2-7|.|TRBV27
CASLGQASEQYF
>TRBJ2-5|.|TRBV10-1
CASSSMTSGRETQYF
>TRBJ1-5|.|TRBV7-2
CASSLTVGNQPQHF
>TRBJ2-1|.|TRBV7-3
CASSLAPRDEQFF
>TRBJ2-1|.|TRBV5-1
CASSGLSGSPARFNEQFF
>TRBJ2-2|once|TRBV11-3
CASCAGAGELFF
>TRBJ2-3|.|TRBV6-1
CASSVMAGADTQYF
>TRBJ1-5|once|TRBV6-1
CASSPEQGRGQPQHF
>TRBJ2-2|.|TRBV6-1
CASSALWGQGGTGELFF
>TRBJ1-5|.|TRBV19
CASGGQGGNQPQHF
>TRBJ2-1|.|TRBV6-5
CASSRVRGYNEQFF
>TRBJ1-1|.|TRBV4-2
CASSAGGDTEAFF
>TRBJ2-1|.|TRBV29-1
CSVEPGQPYNEQFF
>TRBJ2-1|.|TRBV5-1
CASSRGPSFDEQFF
>TRBJ1-5|once|TRBV7-2
CASSLVRGGNQPQHF
>TRBJ1-2|.|TRBV5-5
CASSVTGGQLGYTF
>TRBJ2-2|.|TRBV7-9
CASSQQGTGELFF
>TRBJ2-5|.|TRBV28
CASSFGSYETQYF
>TRBJ2-7|once|TRBV6-5
CASSRWDRGQDEQYF
>TRBJ1-2|.|TRBV28
CASRTTNYGYTF
>TRBJ2-7|.|TRBV6-5
CASSYVVGSSYEQYF
>TRBJ1-1|once|TRBV6-5
CASRGQTNTEAFF
>TRBJ2-2|.|TRBV28
CASTRGTNTGELFF
>TRBJ2-1|once|TRBV5-4
CASTGEEEGEQFF
>TRBJ2-3|.|TRBV30
CAWSVTGGTDTQYF
>TRBJ2-1|once|TRBV10-2
CASRGLTSGSYNEQFF
>TRBJ1-1|.|TRBV28
CASSSYTEAFF
>TRBJ2-6|.|TRBV7-2
CASTGAAGVGANVLTF
>TRBJ2-3|once|TRBV6-5
CASSYSGGSGTDTQYF
>TRBJ2-5|.|TRBV7-2
CASRRLAPRETQYF
>TRBJ2-3|.|TRBV7-6
CASSLAGALFGTDTQYF
>TRBJ2-7|.|TRBV11-1
CASSLAGGNSYEQYF
>TRBJ2-4|.|TRBV30
CAWSVGGRSQNIQYF
>TRBJ1-1|.|TRBV6-5
CASSYFPRGTEAFF
>TRBJ2-7|.|TRBV7-8
CASSLVGRENEQYF
>TRBJ1-1|few|TRBV30
CAWSYPGTQTEAFF
>TRBJ1-2|.|TRBV13
CASSLETGRSYGYTF
>TRBJ1-4|.|TRBV5-5
CASSLALAGHEKLFF
>TRBJ1-1|.|TRBV29-1
CSVPSDIERAAFF
>TRBJ2-1|.|TRBV28
CASSAGLVLMGEQFF
>TRBJ1-5|.|TRBV6-1
CASSAQGTHQPQHF
>TRBJ2-6|.|TRBV28
CASRTQGSGANVLTF
>TRBJ2-6|.|TRBV7-2
CASSSNRAPPVLTF